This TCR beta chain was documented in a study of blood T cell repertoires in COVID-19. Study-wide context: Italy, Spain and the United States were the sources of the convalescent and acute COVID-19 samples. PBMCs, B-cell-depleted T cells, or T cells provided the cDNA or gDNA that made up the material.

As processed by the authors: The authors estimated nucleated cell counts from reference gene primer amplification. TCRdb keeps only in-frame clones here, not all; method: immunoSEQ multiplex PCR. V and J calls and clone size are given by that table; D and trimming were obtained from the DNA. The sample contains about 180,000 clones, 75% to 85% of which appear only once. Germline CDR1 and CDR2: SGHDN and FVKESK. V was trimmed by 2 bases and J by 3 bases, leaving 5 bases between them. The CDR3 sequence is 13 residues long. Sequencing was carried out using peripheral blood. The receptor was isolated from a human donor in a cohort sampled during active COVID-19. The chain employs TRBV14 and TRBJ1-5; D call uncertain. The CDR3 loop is CASSQSLNQPQHF. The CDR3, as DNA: TGTGCCAGCAGCCAATCCCTCAATCAGCCCCAGCATTTT.